These 5 T cell receptor beta chains were sequenced from one sample in a study of cytomegalovirus exposure and HLA in healthy donors (dated by TCRdb to the late 2010s). Library creation used the immunoSEQ multiplex PCR assay. For the multiplex PCR, a mixture combining 60 forward primers for TCR Vbeta segments and 13 reverse primers for TCR Jbeta segments was used. The clones in this table, taken by TCRdb from immuneACCESS, are in-frame only. Not every clone is retained; where verified, under half of the shortfall comes from an unresolved V gene, and the cause of the rest is unknown. The sample includes some 150,000 clones, with less than 85% observed a single time. In total, the top ten clones hold 6.5% to 7.5% of the sample. Material for sequencing was PBMCs. These receptors came from a woman aged 50 to 60 in good health and CMV-seropositive.

V is TRBV6-5 and J is TRBJ1-6, with D perhaps matching TRBD1 (5 bases). The CDR3 has 14 residues. Trimming pared 10 bases from V and 6 bases from J, leaving 16 bases between. Germline loops: CDR1 MNHEY, CDR2 SVGAGI. The CDR3 region has the DNA TGTGCCACCCAAGAGACAGTCTCTAATTCACCCCTCCACTTT. It specifies CATQETVSNSPLHF.

Comments on this clone: A junction boundary mismatches the germline segment, possibly from a read error. The chain carries TRBV6-6 and TRBJ1-5; D call uncertain. From germline, CDR1 is MNHNY and CDR2 SVGAGI (reference sequence). This CDR3 spans 12 amino acids. In nucleotides, the CDR3 is TGTGCCAGTAGTTACTTCGCGGAGCCCCAGCATTTT. Its translation is CASSYFAEPQHF.

The chain is built from TRBV6-1 and TRBJ1-6, with D maybe TRBD1 (6 bases). CDR1 is MNHNS, CDR2 SASEGT, per germline. Deletions cut 6 bases from V and 10 bases from J, with 13 bases between. The CDR3 totals 13 residues. The CDR3 sequence is CASRKEQGSPLHF. The CDR3 DNA is TGTGCCAGCAGGAAGGAACAGGGATCACCCCTCCACTTT.

This clone was picked up one time. The chain carries TRBV5-1 and TRBJ2-1, with TRBD2 matching 7 bases. The J segment lost 7 bases and the V segment lost 2 bases, leaving 12 bases of the junction unmatched. The CDR3 is 16 residues long. CDR1 is SGHRS and CDR2 is YFSETQ in the germline V gene. The CDR3 sequence: CASSFNGGVGGNEQFF. The CDR3 nucleotides are TGCGCCAGCAGCTTCAATGGGGGAGTGGGAGGGAATGAGCAGTTCTTC. Full variable domain (rest looked up from reference TRBV5-1 and TRBJ2-1): KAGVTQTPRYLIKTRGQQVTLSCSPISGHRSVSWYQQTPGQGLQFLFEYFSETQRNKGNFPGRFSGRQFSNSRSEMNVSTLELGDSALYLCASSFNGGVGGNEQFFGPGTRLTVL.

This chain connects TRBV7-2 to TRBJ2-5; 9 bases are a match to TRBD1. The J call may be faulty, since TRBJ2-7 better matches the DNA end. CDR1 and CDR2 (germline): SGHTA, FQGNSA. The CDR3 contains 13 residues. The CDR3 region has the DNA TGTGCCAGCAGTCCGGACAGGGGTTACGAGCAGTACTTC. Translation gives CASSPDRGYEQYF.